The rows below give T cell receptor beta chains drawn from one sample of a study of T cell responses to AZD1222 COVID-19 vaccine. Sequenced by immunoSEQ multiplex PCR; TCRdb stores in-frame clones only, minus some. Of 150,000 or so clones detected, 92% appear once; the ten largest clones hold less than 3.5%. Sequencing was performed on peripheral blood, taken 28 days after the second AZD1222 dose. The receptors come from an adult who received the AZD1222 COVID-19 vaccine. Each CDR3 is given with its conserved first and last residue. Fields, in order: CDR3 length, J gene, V gene, D gene, clone size, CDR3 DNA, CDR3 protein. A D gene is named only where the DNA matches it firmly. Clone size is stated in some rows and not others, as once, few, many or a class when expanded.

length: 14; J: TRBJ2-1; V: TRBV6-5; D: -; size: -; DNA: TGTGCCAGCAGTTACGGGGGTTCCTACAATGAGCAGTTCTTC; CDR3: CASSYGGSYNEQFF
length: 19; J: TRBJ2-2; V: TRBV18; D: TRBD2; size: -; DNA: TGTGCCAGCTCACCACTGACGACTAGCGGGAGTAAGAACACCGGGGAGCTGTTTTTT; CDR3: CASSPLTTSGSKNTGELFF
length: 16; J: TRBJ2-1; V: TRBV11-2; D: TRBD2; size: -; DNA: TGTGCCAGCAGCTATAGCGGGGGAAGCTCCTACAATGAGCAGTTCTTC; CDR3: CASSYSGGSSYNEQFF
length: 13; J: TRBJ2-7; V: TRBV7-3; D: TRBD1; size: -; DNA: TGTGCCAGCGGGGCAGGGGGTTTCGGCGAGCAGTACTTC; CDR3: CASGAGGFGEQYF
length: 15; J: TRBJ1-6; V: TRBV5-1; D: -; size: -; DNA: TGCGCCAGCAGCTTGGACGTCAGGGTGAATTCACCCCTCCACTTT; CDR3: CASSLDVRVNSPLHF
length: 13; J: TRBJ2-1; V: TRBV2; D: -; size: -; DNA: TGTGCCAGCACCCCGGGGCCGGGCAGTGAGCAGTTCTTC; CDR3: CASTPGPGSEQFF
length: 14; J: TRBJ1-5; V: TRBV19; D: -; size: -; DNA: TGTGCCAGTAGTTATGGCCCAGGCAATCAGCCCCAGCATTTT; CDR3: CASSYGPGNQPQHF
length: 13; J: TRBJ1-2; V: TRBV4-1; D: TRBD1; size: -; DNA: TGCGCCAGCAGCCAAACAGGGGTCTATGGCTACACCTTC; CDR3: CASSQTGVYGYTF
length: 13; J: TRBJ1-1; V: TRBV5-1; D: -; size: -; DNA: TGCGCCAGCAGCCGACAGGCGAACACTGAAGCTTTCTTT; CDR3: CASSRQANTEAFF
length: 11; J: TRBJ1-4; V: TRBV4-2; D: -; size: once; DNA: TGTGCCAGCAGCACACCGGGTCAACTGTTTTTT; CDR3: CASSTPGQLFF
length: 14; J: TRBJ1-2; V: TRBV27; D: -; size: -; DNA: TGTGCCAGCAGTTCCGAACCACAGGGACATGGCTACACCTTC; CDR3: CASSSEPQGHGYTF
length: 16; J: TRBJ1-4; V: TRBV3-1/TRBV3-2; D: TRBD1; size: -; DNA: TGTGCCAGCAGTGGACAGGATGTCTCAACTGGTGAAAAACTGTTTTTT; CDR3: CASSGQDVSTGEKLFF
length: 14; J: TRBJ2-7; V: TRBV27; D: TRBD1; size: -; DNA: TGTGCCAGCAGACCCGGGACAGGGCCCTACGAGCAGTACTTC; CDR3: CASRPGTGPYEQYF
length: 16; J: TRBJ1-5; V: TRBV5-6; D: -; size: -; DNA: TGTGCCAGCAGCAACATGGGGGGCGAGGACAATCAGCCCCAGCATTTT; CDR3: CASSNMGGEDNQPQHF
length: 16; J: TRBJ2-1; V: TRBV9; D: -; size: -; DNA: TGTGCCAGCAGCGCGGCTGGGGACGGACTCTACAATGAGCAGTTCTTC; CDR3: CASSAAGDGLYNEQFF
length: 14; J: TRBJ2-3; V: TRBV5-6; D: TRBD2; size: -; DNA: TGTGCCAGCAGCCCGGGACTAGTCCCAGATACGCAGTATTTT; CDR3: CASSPGLVPDTQYF
length: 14; J: TRBJ1-2; V: TRBV10-3; D: TRBD1; size: -; DNA: TGTGCCATCAGTGAACAGGGGGCGAACTATGGCTACACCTTC; CDR3: CAISEQGANYGYTF
length: 11; J: TRBJ1-1; V: TRBV24-1; D: -; size: -; DNA: TGTGCCACAGAAAGGGGCACTGAAGCTTTCTTT; CDR3: CATERGTEAFF
length: 16; J: TRBJ1-2; V: TRBV28; D: -; size: -; DNA: TGTGCCAGCAGTTCACCACCGGGACACCGCAACTATGGCTACACCTTC; CDR3: CASSSPPGHRNYGYTF
length: 15; J: TRBJ2-5; V: TRBV24-1; D: -; size: -; DNA: TGTGCCACCAGTGATACCAGCCCGGGACCAGAGACCCAGTACTTC; CDR3: CATSDTSPGPETQYF
length: 15; J: TRBJ1-4; V: TRBV28; D: -; size: -; DNA: TGTGCCAGCAGTTTGGCCGGATGGACTAATGAAAAACTGTTTTTT; CDR3: CASSLAGWTNEKLFF
length: 16; J: TRBJ1-1; V: TRBV15; D: TRBD1; size: -; DNA: TGTGCCACCAGCAGAGACATCGACAGGGTGAACACTGAAGCTTTCTTT; CDR3: CATSRDIDRVNTEAFF
length: 15; J: TRBJ2-2; V: TRBV7-9; D: -; size: -; DNA: TGTGCCAGCAGCTTAGCAGCAGGGGTGGCCGGGGAGCTGTTTTTT; CDR3: CASSLAAGVAGELFF
length: 14; J: TRBJ1-4; V: TRBV5-6; D: -; size: -; DNA: TGTGCCAGCAGCTCAGGGATGAAGGATGAAAAACTGTTTTTT; CDR3: CASSSGMKDEKLFF
length: 13; J: TRBJ1-1; V: TRBV11-2; D: -; size: -; DNA: TGTGCCAGCAGCCTGGGAGAAAGCACTGAAGCTTTCTTT; CDR3: CASSLGESTEAFF
length: 13; J: TRBJ1-5; V: TRBV18; D: -; size: -; DNA: TGTGCCAGCTCACCGGGGATCGAACAGCCCCAGCATTTT; CDR3: CASSPGIEQPQHF
length: 13; J: TRBJ2-7; V: TRBV30; D: -; size: -; DNA: TGTGCCTGGACTCAGGAGCGGAACTACGAGCAGTACTTC; CDR3: CAWTQERNYEQYF
length: 16; J: TRBJ2-1; V: TRBV19; D: -; size: -; DNA: TGTGCCAGTAGCCCCTCCACCCTAGTACTTACCAATGAGCAGTTCTTC; CDR3: CASSPSTLVLTNEQFF
length: 16; J: TRBJ1-5; V: TRBV23-1; D: -; size: -; DNA: TGCGCCAGCAGTCGCCCGGGCAGATCTAGCAATCAGCCCCAGCATTTT; CDR3: CASSRPGRSSNQPQHF
length: 14; J: TRBJ2-7; V: TRBV5-4; D: TRBD1; size: -; DNA: TGTGCCAGCAGCTCCACAGGGGGCGGCTACGAGCAGTACTTC; CDR3: CASSSTGGGYEQYF
length: 18; J: TRBJ1-1; V: TRBV7-2; D: TRBD1; size: -; DNA: TGTGCCAGCAGCTCCGAGCCGGGACAGCGGCATCTGAACACTGAAGCTTTCTTT; CDR3: CASSSEPGQRHLNTEAFF
length: 14; J: TRBJ1-6; V: TRBV19; D: -; size: -; DNA: TGTGCCAGTAGTTCGGTCATGAACGACTCACCCCTCCACTTT; CDR3: CASSSVMNDSPLHF
length: 14; J: TRBJ1-1; V: TRBV5-6; D: -; size: -; DNA: TGTGCCAGCAGCTTGTATTTAAAGAACACTGAAGCTTTCTTT; CDR3: CASSLYLKNTEAFF
length: 13; J: TRBJ2-7; V: TRBV27; D: -; size: -; DNA: TGTGCCAGCAGTTTATCAGGCGGGTACGAGCAGTACTTC; CDR3: CASSLSGGYEQYF
length: 14; J: TRBJ2-7; V: TRBV10-2; D: TRBD2; size: -; DNA: TGCGCCAGCAGTGGTAGCGGGGCCTCCTACGAGCAGTACTTC; CDR3: CASSGSGASYEQYF
length: 14; J: TRBJ1-4; V: TRBV28; D: -; size: -; DNA: TGTGCCAGCATCCAGGGGTCTAATAATGAAAAACTGTTTTTT; CDR3: CASIQGSNNEKLFF
length: 16; J: TRBJ1-5; V: TRBV7-8; D: TRBD1; size: few; DNA: TGTGCCAGCAGCTTAGTGGGACAGGGTTTTAATCAGCCCCAGCATTTT; CDR3: CASSLVGQGFNQPQHF
length: 12; J: TRBJ1-2; V: TRBV12-3/TRBV12-4; D: -; size: -; DNA: TGTGCCAGCAGCGGAGGGGACTATGGCTACACCTTC; CDR3: CASSGGDYGYTF
length: 15; J: TRBJ1-5; V: TRBV6-2/TRBV6-3; D: TRBD1; size: once; DNA: TGTGCCAGCAGTTACCGGGACAGGGGGCGTCAGCCCCAGCATTTT; CDR3: CASSYRDRGRQPQHF
length: 12; J: TRBJ2-7; V: TRBV6-5; D: -; size: -; DNA: TGTGCCAGCAGCGCGCAGGGTCGCGAGCAGTACTTC; CDR3: CASSAQGREQYF
length: 11; J: TRBJ2-7; V: TRBV28; D: TRBD2; size: -; DNA: TGTGCCAGCAGTCTCGGGACTAAAATGTACTTC; CDR3: CASSLGTKMYF
length: 14; J: TRBJ2-5; V: TRBV19; D: TRBD1; size: -; DNA: TGTGCCAGTAGTTTCACCGGGACAGAAGAGACCCAGTACTTC; CDR3: CASSFTGTEETQYF
length: 18; J: TRBJ2-1; V: TRBV9; D: TRBD2; size: -; DNA: TGTGCCAGCAGCTCCTGGACTAGCGGGAGGGCCGCTTCGGGTGAGCAGTTCTTC; CDR3: CASSSWTSGRAASGEQFF
length: 12; J: TRBJ1-2; V: TRBV19; D: -; size: -; DNA: TGTGCCAGTAGTAGAGACAGATATGGCTACACCTTC; CDR3: CASSRDRYGYTF
length: 13; J: TRBJ2-3; V: TRBV24-1; D: TRBD2; size: -; DNA: TGTGCCACCAGGGCGGGAGGGGCAGATACGCAGTATTTT; CDR3: CATRAGGADTQYF
length: 15; J: TRBJ1-1; V: TRBV6-1; D: -; size: -; DNA: TGTGCCAGCAGTGAAGCGTGGCAGTTGAACACTGAAGCTTTCTTT; CDR3: CASSEAWQLNTEAFF
length: 13; J: TRBJ1-6; V: TRBV29-1; D: TRBD1; size: -; DNA: TGCAGCGTTTCACAGGGGCAAAATTCACCCCTCCACTTT; CDR3: CSVSQGQNSPLHF
length: 15; J: TRBJ2-1; V: TRBV9; D: -; size: -; DNA: TGTGCCAGCAGCGTAGAAGCTTTCCCCCACAATGAGCAGTTCTTC; CDR3: CASSVEAFPHNEQFF
length: 12; J: TRBJ1-5; V: TRBV6-5; D: -; size: -; DNA: TGTGCCAGCGTCGGGGGCGCTGGGCCCCAGCATTTT; CDR3: CASVGGAGPQHF
length: 18; J: TRBJ2-2; V: TRBV7-8; D: TRBD2; size: -; DNA: TGTGCCAGCAGTTTCGGGAGGACCCCACTTTCGAACACCGGGGAGCTGTTTTTT; CDR3: CASSFGRTPLSNTGELFF
length: 13; J: TRBJ2-7; V: TRBV27; D: -; size: -; DNA: TGTGCCAGCAGTTCCCGATCCTCCTACGAGCAGTACTTC; CDR3: CASSSRSSYEQYF
length: 14; J: TRBJ1-1; V: TRBV6-1; D: TRBD1; size: once; DNA: TGTGCCAGCAGTTCGCGGACAGGAAGGACTGAAGCTTTCTTT; CDR3: CASSSRTGRTEAFF
length: 15; J: TRBJ2-5; V: TRBV3-1/TRBV3-2; D: TRBD1; size: -; DNA: TGTGCCAGCAGCCGAGAGGACAGGGTTCGTGAGACCCAGTACTTC; CDR3: CASSREDRVRETQYF
length: 14; J: TRBJ1-2; V: TRBV2; D: TRBD1; size: -; DNA: TGTGCCAGCAGTGAGGACAGGTCCAACTATGGCTACACCTTC; CDR3: CASSEDRSNYGYTF
length: 14; J: TRBJ1-2; V: TRBV3-1/TRBV3-2; D: TRBD1; size: -; DNA: TGTGCCAGCAGCCGGTCCCCAGGGGGGGATGGCTACACCTTC; CDR3: CASSRSPGGDGYTF
length: 16; J: TRBJ1-2; V: TRBV16; D: -; size: -; DNA: TGTGCCAGCAGCCAGAGATTGAAGGGGGATCCATATGGCTACACCTTC; CDR3: CASSQRLKGDPYGYTF
length: 13; J: TRBJ2-1; V: TRBV14; D: -; size: -; DNA: TGTGCCAGCAGCCAAGACAGGGGATCTCGGCAGTTCTTC; CDR3: CASSQDRGSRQFF